Listed below are T cell receptor beta chains from one sample, sequenced in a study of graft-versus-host responses after intestinal transplantation. The data were produced by immunoSEQ multiplex PCR, yet TCRdb's version contains in-frame clones alone and is incomplete. In the table there are about 97,000 clones, 80% to 95% of which are singletons. The material sequenced was PBMCs, taken around 68 weeks after intestinal transplant. These receptors originate from a human patient who received an intestinal transplant, so some T cells may come from the graft donor. Both conserved end residues are part of each CDR3. A D gene is named only where the DNA matches it firmly. Part of the rows lack a size; the others show once, few, many or a class for expanded clones.

16 | TRBJ2-2 | TRBD2 | - | TRBV5-1 | CASSFWGLGGTGELFF | TGCGCCAGCAGCTTTTGGGGACTAGGAGGCACCGGGGAGCTGTTTTTT
12 | TRBJ2-1 | - | medium-sized | TRBV29-1 | CSVGWGADEQFF | TGCAGCGTTGGGTGGGGGGCCGATGAGCAGTTCTTC
13 | TRBJ1-2 | TRBD1 | - | TRBV19 | CASTTQGVEGYTF | TGTGCCAGTACCACGCAGGGGGTAGAGGGCTACACCTTC
13 | TRBJ2-5 | - | - | TRBV7-2 | CASSLAWGETQYF | TGTGCCAGCAGCTTAGCCTGGGGAGAGACCCAGTACTTC
13 | TRBJ1-2 | TRBD1 | - | TRBV2 | CANPGQADRGYTF | TGTGCCAACCCGGGACAGGCAGACAGGGGCTACACCTTC
13 | TRBJ2-7 | - | - | TRBV10-2 | CASRRTVSYEQYF | TGCGCCAGCAGGCGGACAGTCTCCTACGAGCAGTACTTC
15 | TRBJ1-1 | - | - | TRBV18 | CASSRGGTMNTEAFF | TGTGCCAGCTCTCGGGGGGGGACCATGAACACTGAAGCTTTCTTT
15 | TRBJ1-1 | - | few | TRBV9 | CASMKGEGSNTEAFF | TGTGCCAGCATGAAGGGGGAGGGTTCGAACACTGAAGCTTTCTTT
12 | TRBJ1-5 | - | once | TRBV2 | CASSDNTQPQHF | TGTGCCAGCAGTGACAACACACAGCCCCAGCATTTT
13 | TRBJ1-1 | - | - | TRBV18 | CASSPAKNTEAFF | TGTGCCAGCTCACCAGCGAAGAACACTGAAGCTTTCTTT
11 | TRBJ2-7 | - | - | TRBV19 | CASSIGYEQYF | TGTGCCAGTAGTATCGGATACGAGCAGTACTTC
15 | TRBJ1-1 | - | - | TRBV2 | CASSRRGRLDTEAFF | TGTGCCAGCAGTCGGAGGGGCCGGTTGGACACTGAAGCTTTCTTT
13 | TRBJ1-1 | - | - | TRBV6-6 | CASSLGRITEAFF | TGTGCCAGCAGTTTGGGGAGAATCACTGAAGCTTTCTTT
15 | TRBJ2-7 | - | - | TRBV11-2 | CASSAMGGESYEQYF | TGTGCCAGCAGCGCCATGGGCGGCGAATCCTACGAGCAGTACTTC
13 | TRBJ2-3 | - | - | TRBV9 | CASSVGGTDTQYF | TGTGCCAGCAGCGTAGGGGGCACAGATACGCAGTATTTT
13 | TRBJ1-1 | - | - | TRBV7-2 | CASSLVEYTEAFF | TGTGCCAGCAGCTTAGTTGAGTACACTGAAGCTTTCTTT
16 | TRBJ1-5 | TRBD1 | few | TRBV11-2 | CASSPGQGKSNQPQHF | TGTGCCAGCAGCCCGGGACAGGGTAAGAGCAATCAGCCCCAGCATTTT
11 | TRBJ2-1 | - | - | TRBV20-1 | CSASHYNEQFF | TGCAGTGCTTCGCACTACAATGAGCAGTTCTTC
13 | TRBJ1-2 | - | - | TRBV27 | CASSSGRGYGYTF | TGTGCCAGCAGTTCTGGCAGGGGCTATGGCTACACCTTC
14 | TRBJ2-3 | - | - | TRBV5-1 | CASSLVPPTDTQYF | TGCGCCAGCAGCTTGGTGCCCCCCACAGATACGCAGTATTTT
14 | TRBJ2-7 | TRBD1 | - | TRBV2 | CASSPQTGGSEQYF | TGTGCCAGCAGTCCCCAGACAGGGGGTTCCGAGCAGTACTTC
15 | TRBJ1-2 | - | - | TRBV5-4 | CASSFGDTRNYGYTF | TGTGCCAGCAGCTTTGGGGACACTCGTAACTATGGCTACACCTTC
14 | TRBJ1-5 | TRBD1 | - | TRBV2 | CASSGWDRNQPQHF | TGTGCCAGCAGTGGATGGGACAGGAATCAGCCCCAGCATTTT
13 | TRBJ2-7 | TRBD1 | once | TRBV9 | CASSVGRGNEQYF | TGTGCCAGCAGCGTGGGCAGGGGGAACGAGCAGTACTTC
14 | TRBJ2-7 | - | - | TRBV5-6 | CASSLQGETSWQYF | TGTGCCAGCAGCCTACAAGGGGAGACCTCCTGGCAGTACTTC
13 | TRBJ1-2 | - | once | TRBV29-1 | CSVGLPLTRGYTF | TGCAGCGTAGGGCTCCCCCTAACGAGGGGCTACACCTTC